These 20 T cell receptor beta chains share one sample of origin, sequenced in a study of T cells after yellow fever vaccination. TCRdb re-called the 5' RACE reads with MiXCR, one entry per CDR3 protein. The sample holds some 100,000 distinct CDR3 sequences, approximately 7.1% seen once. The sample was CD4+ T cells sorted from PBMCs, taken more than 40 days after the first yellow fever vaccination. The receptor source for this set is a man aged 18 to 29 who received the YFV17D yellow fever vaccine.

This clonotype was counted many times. CDR3 sequence (DNA): TGCGCCAGCACGCCTGGGACAGCCGAGGGCACCATATATTTT. Protein: CASTPGTAEGTIYF. The chain employs TRBV5-1 and TRBJ1-3; 7 bases are shared with TRBD1. The CDR3 spans 14 residues. V shed 6 bases, J shed 9 bases, and the junction held 12 bases outside the gene matches. Germline CDR1 reads SGHRS; CDR2 reads YFSETQ. Using reference TRBV5-1 and TRBJ1-3 for the parts outside the CDR3, the full variable domain is KAGVTQTPRYLIKTRGQQVTLSCSPISGHRSVSWYQQTPGQGLQFLFEYFSETQRNKGNFPGRFSGRQFSNSRSEMNVSTLELGDSALYLCASTPGTAEGTIYFGEGSWLTVV.

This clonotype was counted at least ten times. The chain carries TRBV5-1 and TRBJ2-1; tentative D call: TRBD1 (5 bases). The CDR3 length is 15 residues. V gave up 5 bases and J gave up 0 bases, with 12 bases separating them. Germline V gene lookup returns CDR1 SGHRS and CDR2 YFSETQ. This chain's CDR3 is CASSQSTGSYNEQFF. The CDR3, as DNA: TGCGCCAGCAGTCAATCCACAGGCTCCTACAATGAGCAGTTCTTC.

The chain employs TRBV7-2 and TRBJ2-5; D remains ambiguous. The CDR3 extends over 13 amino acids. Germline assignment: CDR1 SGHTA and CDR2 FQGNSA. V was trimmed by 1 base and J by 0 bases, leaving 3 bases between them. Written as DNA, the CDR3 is TGTGCCAGCAGCTTAGACAACCAAGAGACCCAGTACTTC. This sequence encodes CASSLDNQETQYF.

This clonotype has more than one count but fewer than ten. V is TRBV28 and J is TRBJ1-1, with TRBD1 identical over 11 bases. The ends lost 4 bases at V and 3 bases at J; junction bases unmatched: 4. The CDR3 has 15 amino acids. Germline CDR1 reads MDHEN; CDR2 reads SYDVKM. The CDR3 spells CASSYGTGGYTEAFF. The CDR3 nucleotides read TGTGCCAGCAGTTACGGGACAGGGGGGTACACTGAAGCTTTCTTT.

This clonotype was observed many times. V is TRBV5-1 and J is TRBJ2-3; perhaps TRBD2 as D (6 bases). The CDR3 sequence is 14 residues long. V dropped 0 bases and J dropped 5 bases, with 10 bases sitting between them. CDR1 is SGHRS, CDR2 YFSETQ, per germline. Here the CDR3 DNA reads TGCGCCAGCAGCTTGGGCCAGGGAGGAGATACGCAGTATTTT. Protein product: CASSLGQGGDTQYF.

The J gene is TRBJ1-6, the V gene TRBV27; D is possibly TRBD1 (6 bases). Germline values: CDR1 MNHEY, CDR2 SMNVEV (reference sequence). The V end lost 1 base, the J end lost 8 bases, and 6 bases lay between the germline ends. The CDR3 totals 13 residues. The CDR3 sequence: CASSLYRDSPLHF. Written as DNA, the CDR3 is TGTGCCAGCAGTTTATACAGGGATTCACCCCTCCACTTT.

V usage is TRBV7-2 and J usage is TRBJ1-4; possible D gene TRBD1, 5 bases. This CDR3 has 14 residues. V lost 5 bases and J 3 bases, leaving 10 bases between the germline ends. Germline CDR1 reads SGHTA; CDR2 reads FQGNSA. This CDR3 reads CASSKGLANEKLFF. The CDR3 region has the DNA TGTGCCAGCAGCAAGGGGCTGGCTAATGAAAAACTGTTTTTT.

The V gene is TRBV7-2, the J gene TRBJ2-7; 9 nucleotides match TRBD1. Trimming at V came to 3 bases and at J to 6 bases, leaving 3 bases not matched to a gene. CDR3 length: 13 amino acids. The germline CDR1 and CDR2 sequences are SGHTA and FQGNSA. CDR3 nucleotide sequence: TGTGCCAGCAGCTTGGGACAGGGACGCGAGCAGTACGTC. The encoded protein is CASSLGQGREQYV.

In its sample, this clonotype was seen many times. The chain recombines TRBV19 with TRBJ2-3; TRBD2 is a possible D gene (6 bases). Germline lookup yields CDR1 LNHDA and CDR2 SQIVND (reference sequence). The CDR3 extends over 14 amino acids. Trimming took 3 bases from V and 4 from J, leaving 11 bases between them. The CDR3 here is CASSIPAGSDTQYF. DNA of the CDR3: TGTGCCAGTAGTATCCCGGCGGGGTCAGATACGCAGTATTTT. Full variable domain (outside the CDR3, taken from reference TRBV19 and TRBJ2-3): DGGITQSPKYLFRKEGQNVTLSCEQNLNHDAMYWYRQDPGQGLRLIYYSQIVNDFQKGDIAEGYSVSREKKESFPLTVTSAQKNPTAFYLCASSIPAGSDTQYFGPGTRLTVL.

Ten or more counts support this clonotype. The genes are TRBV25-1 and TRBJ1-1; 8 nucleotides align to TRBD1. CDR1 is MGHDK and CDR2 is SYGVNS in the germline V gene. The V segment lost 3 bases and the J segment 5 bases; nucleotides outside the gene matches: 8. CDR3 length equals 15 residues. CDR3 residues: CASSDFSQGGTEAFF. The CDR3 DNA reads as TGTGCCAGCAGTGATTTCTCACAGGGGGGAACTGAAGCTTTCTTT.

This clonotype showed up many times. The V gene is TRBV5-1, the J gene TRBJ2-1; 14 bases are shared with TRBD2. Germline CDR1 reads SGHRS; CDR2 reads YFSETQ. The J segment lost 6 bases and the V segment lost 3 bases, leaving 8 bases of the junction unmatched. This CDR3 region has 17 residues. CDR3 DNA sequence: TGCGCCAGCAGCTCCTTTTTTGGGACTAGCGGGGGCAATGAGCAGTTCTTC. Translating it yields CASSSFFGTSGGNEQFF.

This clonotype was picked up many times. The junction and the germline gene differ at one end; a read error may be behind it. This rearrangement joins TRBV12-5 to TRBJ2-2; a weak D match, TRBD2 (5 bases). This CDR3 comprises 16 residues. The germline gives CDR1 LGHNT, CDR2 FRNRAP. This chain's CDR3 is CASGLVSWPYTGELFF. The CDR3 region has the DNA TGTGCTAGTGGTTTGGTCTCTTGGCCATACACCGGGGAGCTTTTTTTT.

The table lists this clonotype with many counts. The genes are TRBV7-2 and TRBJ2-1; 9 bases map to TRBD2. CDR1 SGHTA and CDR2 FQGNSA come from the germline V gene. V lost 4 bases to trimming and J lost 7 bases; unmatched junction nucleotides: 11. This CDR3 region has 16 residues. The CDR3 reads CASSSPAGGRGNEQFF. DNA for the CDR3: TGTGCCAGCAGCTCCCCGGCGGGGGGGCGAGGGAATGAGCAGTTCTTC.

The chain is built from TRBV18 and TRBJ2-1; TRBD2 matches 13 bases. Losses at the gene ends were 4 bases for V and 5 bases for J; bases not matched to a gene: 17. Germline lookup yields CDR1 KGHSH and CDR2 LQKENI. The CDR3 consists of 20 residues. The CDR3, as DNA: TGTGCCAGCTCACTTGGAGGACTAGCGGGGGAGACGTCTCCCCACAATGAGCAGTTCTTC. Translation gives CASSLGGLAGETSPHNEQFF.

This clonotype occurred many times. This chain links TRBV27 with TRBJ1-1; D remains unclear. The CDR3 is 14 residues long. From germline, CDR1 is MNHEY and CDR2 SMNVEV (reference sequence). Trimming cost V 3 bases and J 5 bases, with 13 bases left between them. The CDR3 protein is CASSFWGRLTEAFF. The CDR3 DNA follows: TGTGCCAGCAGTTTTTGGGGTAGGCTTACTGAAGCTTTCTTT.

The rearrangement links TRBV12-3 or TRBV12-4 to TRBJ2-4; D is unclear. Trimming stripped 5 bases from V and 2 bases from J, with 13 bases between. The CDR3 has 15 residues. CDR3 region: CASSELRGTKNIQYF. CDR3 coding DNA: TGTGCCAGCAGTGAACTGCGTGGGACCAAAAACATTCAGTACTTC.

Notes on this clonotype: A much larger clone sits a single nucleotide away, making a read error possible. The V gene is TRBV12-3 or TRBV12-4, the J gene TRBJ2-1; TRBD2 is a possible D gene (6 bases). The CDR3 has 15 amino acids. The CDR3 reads CASRSGQASYDEQFF. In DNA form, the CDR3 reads TGTGCCAGCAGGAGCGGGCAGGCCTCCTACGATGAGCAGTTCTTC.

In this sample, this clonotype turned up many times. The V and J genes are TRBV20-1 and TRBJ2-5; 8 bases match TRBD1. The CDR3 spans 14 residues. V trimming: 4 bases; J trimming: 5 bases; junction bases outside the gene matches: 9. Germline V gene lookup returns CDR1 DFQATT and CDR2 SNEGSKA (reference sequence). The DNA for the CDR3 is TGCAGTGCTACTACAGGGGGGAAAGGCGAGACCCAGTACTTC. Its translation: CSATTGGKGETQYF.

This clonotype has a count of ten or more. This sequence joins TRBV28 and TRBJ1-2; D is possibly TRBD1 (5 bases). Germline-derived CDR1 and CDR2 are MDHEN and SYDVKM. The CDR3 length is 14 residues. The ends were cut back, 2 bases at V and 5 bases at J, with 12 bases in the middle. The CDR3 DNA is TGTGCCAGCAGTTTAAAAGGGGAAGAGTATGGCTACACCTTC. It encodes CASSLKGEEYGYTF.

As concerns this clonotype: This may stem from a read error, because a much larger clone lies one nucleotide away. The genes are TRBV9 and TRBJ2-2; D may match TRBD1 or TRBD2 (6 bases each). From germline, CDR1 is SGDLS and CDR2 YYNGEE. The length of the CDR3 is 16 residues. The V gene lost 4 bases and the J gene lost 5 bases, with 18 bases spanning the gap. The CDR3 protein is CASSFCTSGATGELFF. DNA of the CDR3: TGTGCCAGCAGCTTCTGCACCTCGGGGGCAACCGGGGAGCTGTTTTTT. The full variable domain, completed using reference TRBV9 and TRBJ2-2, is DSGVTQTPKHLITATGQRVTLRCSPRSGDLSVYWYQQSLDQGLQFLIQYYNGEERAKGNILERFSAQQFPDLHSELNLSSLELGDSALYFCASSFCTSGATGELFFGEGSRLTVL.